Listed below are T cell receptor beta chains from one sample, sequenced in a study of cytomegalovirus exposure and HLA in healthy donors. Profiled with immunoSEQ multiplex PCR; TCRdb holds only in-frame clones, not every one. Here the sample spans some 170,000 clones, about four fifths being singletons. Input material: PBMCs. Receptors were obtained from a woman between 18 and 29 years old in good health and CMV-seropositive. CDR3s include the opening cysteine and the closing phenylalanine or tryptophan. D genes are given only for firm matches. Rows may omit the clone size; those that give it use once, few, many or a size class.

D	V	size	J	DNA	CDR3
.	TRBV7-2	.	TRBJ1-1	TGTGCCAGCAGCTCAATAAACTGGAACACTGAAGCTTTCTTT	CASSSINWNTEAFF
TRBD2	TRBV11-1	once	TRBJ2-1	TGTGCCAGCAGTGTTCCCGAAGCCCTAGCGGTTGCCTACAATGAGCAGTTCTTC	CASSVPEALAVAYNEQFF
TRBD1	TRBV2	.	TRBJ1-1	TGTGCCAGCAGTGAAAGCTGGACAGGGGGCACTGAAGCTTTCTTT	CASSESWTGGTEAFF
.	TRBV5-6	.	TRBJ2-7	TGTGCCAGCAGCTTGGTTTCGGGTGGCGTGGAGCAGTACTTC	CASSLVSGGVEQYF
TRBD1	TRBV19	.	TRBJ1-5	TGCGCCAGTAGAGGACAGGAAAGCGGCAATCAGCCCCAGCATTTT	CASRGQESGNQPQHF
TRBD1	TRBV5-1	.	TRBJ2-3	TGCGCCAGCAGCTTGGGGACAGGGGGTACAGATACGCAGTATTTT	CASSLGTGGTDTQYF
.	TRBV6-5	.	TRBJ2-7	TGTGCCAGCCGACCATCAGGGGCCTACGAGCAGTACTTC	CASRPSGAYEQYF
.	TRBV27	.	TRBJ1-1	TGTGCCAGCAGTTTAACCCCGACAGTGAACACTGAAGCTTTCTTT	CASSLTPTVNTEAFF
TRBD1	TRBV10-3	.	TRBJ1-2	TGTGCCATCCTTGGGGCTGAAAGGGGGCCGGGCGGCTACACCTTC	CAILGAERGPGGYTF
.	TRBV2	once	TRBJ1-2	TGTGCCAGCAGCGCAGGTTACTTGGACTATGGCTACACCTTC	CASSAGYLDYGYTF
.	TRBV7-9	.	TRBJ1-1	TGTGCCAGCAGCTTAAGTTGGCCGAACACTGAAGCTTTCTTT	CASSLSWPNTEAFF
TRBD2	TRBV9	few	TRBJ2-2	TGTGCCAGCAGCGTAGGGGAGGGAACTATGGCCGGGGAGCTGTTTTTT	CASSVGEGTMAGELFF
.	TRBV7-2	.	TRBJ2-7	TGTGCCAGCAGCCCATCGCGGGACGAGCAGTACTTC	CASSPSRDEQYF
TRBD2	TRBV6-1	.	TRBJ2-2	TGTGCCAGCAGTGAACTAGCGGGGAACACCGGGGAGCTGTTTTTT	CASSELAGNTGELFF
.	TRBV29-1	.	TRBJ1-1	TGCAGCGTTCAGGGCCACACTGAAGCTTTCTTT	CSVQGHTEAFF
.	TRBV5-8	.	TRBJ1-2	TGTGCCAGCAGCTTGTTTCTAGGAGGCTACACCTTC	CASSLFLGGYTF
.	TRBV14	.	TRBJ1-3	TGTGCCAGCAGCCAATCGGTGGCTGGAAACACCATATATTTT	CASSQSVAGNTIYF